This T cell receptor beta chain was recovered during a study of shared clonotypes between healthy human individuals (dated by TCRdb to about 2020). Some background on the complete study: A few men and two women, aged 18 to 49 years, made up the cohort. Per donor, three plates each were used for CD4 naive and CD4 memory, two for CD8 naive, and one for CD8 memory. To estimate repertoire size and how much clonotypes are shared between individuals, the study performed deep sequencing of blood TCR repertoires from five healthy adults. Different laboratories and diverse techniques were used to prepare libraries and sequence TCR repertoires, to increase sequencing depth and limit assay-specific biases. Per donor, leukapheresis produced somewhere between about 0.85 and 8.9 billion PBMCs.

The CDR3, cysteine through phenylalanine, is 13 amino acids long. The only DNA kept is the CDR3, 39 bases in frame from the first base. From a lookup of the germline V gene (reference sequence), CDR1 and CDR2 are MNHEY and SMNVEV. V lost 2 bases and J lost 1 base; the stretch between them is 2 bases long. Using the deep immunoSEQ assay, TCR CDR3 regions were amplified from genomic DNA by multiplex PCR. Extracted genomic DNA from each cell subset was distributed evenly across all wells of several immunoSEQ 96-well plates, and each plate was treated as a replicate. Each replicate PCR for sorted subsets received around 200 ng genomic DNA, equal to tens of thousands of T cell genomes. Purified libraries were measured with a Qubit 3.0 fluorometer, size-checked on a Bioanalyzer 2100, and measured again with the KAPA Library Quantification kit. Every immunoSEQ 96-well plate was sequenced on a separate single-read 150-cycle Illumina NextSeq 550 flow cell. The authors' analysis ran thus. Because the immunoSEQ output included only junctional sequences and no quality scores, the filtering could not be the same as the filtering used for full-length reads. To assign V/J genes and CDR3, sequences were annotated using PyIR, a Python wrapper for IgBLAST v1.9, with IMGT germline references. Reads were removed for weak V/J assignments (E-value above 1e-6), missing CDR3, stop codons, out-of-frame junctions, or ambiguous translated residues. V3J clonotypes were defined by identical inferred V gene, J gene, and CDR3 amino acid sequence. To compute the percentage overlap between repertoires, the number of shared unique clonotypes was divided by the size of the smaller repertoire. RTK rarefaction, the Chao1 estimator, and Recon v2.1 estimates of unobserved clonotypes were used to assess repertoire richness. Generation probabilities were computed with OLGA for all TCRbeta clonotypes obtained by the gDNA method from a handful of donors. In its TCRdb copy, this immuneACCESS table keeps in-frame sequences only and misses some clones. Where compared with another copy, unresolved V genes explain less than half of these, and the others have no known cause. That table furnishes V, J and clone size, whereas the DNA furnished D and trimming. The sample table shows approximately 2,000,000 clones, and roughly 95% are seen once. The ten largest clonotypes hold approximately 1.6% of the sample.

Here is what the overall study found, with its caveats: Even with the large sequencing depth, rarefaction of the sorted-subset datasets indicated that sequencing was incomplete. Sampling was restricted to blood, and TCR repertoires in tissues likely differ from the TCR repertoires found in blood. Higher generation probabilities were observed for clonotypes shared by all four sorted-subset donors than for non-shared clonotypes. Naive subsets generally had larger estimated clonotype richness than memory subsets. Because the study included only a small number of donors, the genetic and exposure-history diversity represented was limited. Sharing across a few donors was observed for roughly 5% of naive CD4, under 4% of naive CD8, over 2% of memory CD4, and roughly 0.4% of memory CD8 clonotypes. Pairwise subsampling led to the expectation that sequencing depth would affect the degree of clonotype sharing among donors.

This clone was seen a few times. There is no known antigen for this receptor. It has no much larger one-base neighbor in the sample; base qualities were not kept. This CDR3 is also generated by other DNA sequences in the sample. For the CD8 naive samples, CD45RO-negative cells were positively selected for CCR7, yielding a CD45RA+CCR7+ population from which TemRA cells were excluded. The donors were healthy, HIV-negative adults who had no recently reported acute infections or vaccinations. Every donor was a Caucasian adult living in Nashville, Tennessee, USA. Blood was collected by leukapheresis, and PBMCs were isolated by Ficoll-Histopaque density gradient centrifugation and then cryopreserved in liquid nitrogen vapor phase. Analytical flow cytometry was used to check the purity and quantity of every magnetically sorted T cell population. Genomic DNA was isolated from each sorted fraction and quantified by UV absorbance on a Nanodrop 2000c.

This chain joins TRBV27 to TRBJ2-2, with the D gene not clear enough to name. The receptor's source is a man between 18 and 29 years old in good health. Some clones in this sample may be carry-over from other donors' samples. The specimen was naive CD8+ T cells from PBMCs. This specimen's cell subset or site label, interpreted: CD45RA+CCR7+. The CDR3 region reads CASSLLNTGELFF. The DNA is TGTGCCAGCAGTTTACTGAACACCGGGGAGCTGTTTTTT.